One sample yielded the 32 T cell receptor beta chains listed below, sequenced in a study of OX40 agonist ivuxolimab in advanced cancers. Sequencing was performed with immunoSEQ multiplex PCR; in TCRdb, only in-frame clones are kept and a portion is missing. The table shows about 65,000 clones, with roughly nine tenths occurring only once. Sequences were derived from CD4+ or CD8+ T cells sorted from blood, sampled in a trial of the OX40 agonist ivuxolimab. These receptors all stem from an adult with an advanced solid tumor such as melanoma, head and neck, liver or kidney cancer.

This chain connects TRBV29-1 to TRBJ2-3; weak D call: TRBD2 (6 bases). The V gene lost 5 bases and the J gene lost 6 bases, with 9 bases spanning the gap. CDR1 and CDR2 from the germline V gene are SQVTM and ANQGSEA. This CDR3 comprises 11 residues. CDR3 DNA sequence: TGCAGCGTTCGGAGGGCCGATACGCAGTATTTT. This gives the protein CSVRRADTQYF.

The V and J genes are TRBV6-6 and TRBJ2-5; D ambiguous. CDR1 and CDR2 from the germline V gene are MNHNY and SVGAGI (reference sequence). The V end lost 2 bases, the J end lost 5 bases, and 9 bases lay between the germline ends. This CDR3 contains 13 residues. The CDR3 here is CASSYAYGETQYF. The CDR3 nucleotides read TGTGCCAGCAGTTACGCCTATGGGGAGACCCAGTACTTC.

The chain links TRBV6-1 to TRBJ1-5; 10 positions agree with TRBD1. J was trimmed by 5 bases and V by 8 bases; bases with no gene match: 6. CDR1 and CDR2 (germline): MNHNS, SASEGT. The CDR3 spans 14 residues. For the CDR3, the DNA is TGTGCCAGCGTTAGAGGACAGGGGGATCAGCCCCAGCATTTT. Protein product: CASVRGQGDQPQHF.

V and J are TRBV7-2 and TRBJ2-7; tentative D call: TRBD1 (5 bases). Germline V lookup: CDR1 SGHTA, CDR2 FQGNSA. Trimming shortened V by 4 bases and J by 7 bases, and 17 bases separated the two germline ends. CDR3 length: 14 amino acids. CDR3 sequence: CASSSYQGSGEQYF. The CDR3 DNA reads TGTGCCAGCAGCTCGTATCAGGGATCAGGGGAGCAGTACTTC.

The chain links TRBV7-9 to TRBJ2-7; D remains unclear. From germline, CDR1 is SEHNR and CDR2 FQNEAQ (reference sequence). The CDR3 extends over 12 amino acids. Trimming stripped 5 bases from V and 3 bases from J, with 8 bases between. The CDR3 coding sequence is TGTGCCAGCAGCCGCTCCGGCTACGAGCAGTACTTC. Translated: CASSRSGYEQYF.

The chain is built from TRBV5-1 and TRBJ2-7; D is unresolved. With 4 bases removed from V and 0 bases from J, the gap between germline ends came to 17 bases. Germline loops: CDR1 SGHRS, CDR2 YFSETQ. This CDR3 spans 16 amino acids. The CDR3 DNA reads as TGCGCCAGCAGCCCGGAACTCCGACTTTCCTCCTACGAGCAGTACTTC. Translating gives CASSPELRLSSYEQYF.

This rearrangement joins TRBV5-1 to TRBJ1-4, with 10 bases fitting TRBD1. CDR1 is SGHRS, CDR2 YFSETQ, per germline. The CDR3 sequence is 14 residues long. V dropped 4 bases and J dropped 5; count of bases not matched to a gene: 2. For the CDR3, the DNA is TGCGCCAGCAGCCCGACAGGGGGCAATGAAAAACTGTTTTTT. Amino acids: CASSPTGGNEKLFF.

The CDR3 here is CASSAPDGNLYGYTF. DNA for the CDR3: TGTGCCAGCAGTGCCCCCGACGGGAACTTGTATGGCTACACCTTC. The chain is built from TRBV6-5 and TRBJ1-2; D not certain. This CDR3 has 15 amino acids. Germline lookup yields CDR1 MNHEY and CDR2 SVGAGI. Deletions cut 5 bases from V and 5 bases from J, with 18 bases between.

The genes are TRBV10-1 and TRBJ1-5; weak D call: TRBD1 (6 bases). This CDR3 has 13 amino acids. Deletions cut 8 bases from V and 3 bases from J, with 11 bases between. CDR1 is WNHNN and CDR2 is SYGVQD in the germline V gene (reference sequence). The CDR3 reads CASQQGNNQPQHF. DNA of the CDR3: TGCGCCAGCCAACAGGGAAACAATCAGCCCCAGCATTTT.

The chain couples TRBV6-1 to TRBJ1-4; D is possibly TRBD1 (5 bases). Germline V lookup: CDR1 MNHNS, CDR2 SASEGT. The V end was cut by 3 bases, the J end by 8 bases, with 7 bases between. CDR3 length: 12 residues. The CDR3 here is CASSERGEKLFF. In DNA form, the CDR3 reads TGTGCCAGCAGTGAGCGGGGGGAAAAACTGTTTTTT.

The chain uses TRBV5-1 and TRBJ1-4, with 11 bases aligning to TRBD1. The CDR3 runs 17 residues. V gave up 4 bases and J gave up 0 bases; unmatched junction bases: 5. Per germline, CDR1 SGHRS and CDR2 YFSETQ. Here the CDR3 reads CASSRGQGVATNEKLFF. For the CDR3, the DNA is TGCGCCAGCAGCCGGGGACAGGGGGTCGCAACTAATGAAAAACTGTTTTTT. Drawing the rest from reference TRBV5-1 and TRBJ1-4, the complete variable domain is KAGVTQTPRYLIKTRGQQVTLSCSPISGHRSVSWYQQTPGQGLQFLFEYFSETQRNKGNFPGRFSGRQFSNSRSEMNVSTLELGDSALYLCASSRGQGVATNEKLFFGSGTQLSVL.

The chain is built from TRBV5-5 and TRBJ1-1; D ambiguous. V shed 2 bases and J shed 3 bases, with 14 bases lying between them. The CDR3 loop spans 15 amino acids. The V gene's germline CDR1 is SGHKS and CDR2 YYEKEE (reference sequence). The CDR3 here is CASSFKGGGDTEAFF. In DNA form, the CDR3 reads TGTGCCAGCAGCTTCAAGGGCGGCGGGGACACTGAAGCTTTCTTT.

The chain couples TRBV7-9 to TRBJ1-3; D not resolved. The CDR3 runs 16 residues. Looked up from germline, CDR1 is SEHNR and CDR2 is FQNEAQ (reference sequence). V lost 5 bases and J lost 0, with 14 bases in between. Here the CDR3 reads CASSPFLAASGNTIYF. The CDR3 bases are TGTGCCAGCAGCCCTTTCCTGGCCGCCTCTGGAAACACCATATATTTT. Using reference TRBV7-9 and TRBJ1-3 for the parts outside the CDR3, the full variable domain is DTGVSQNPRHKITKRGQNVTFRCDPISEHNRLYWYRQTLGQGPEFLTYFQNEAQLEKSRLLSDRFSAERPKGSFSTLEIQRTEQGDSAMYLCASSPFLAASGNTIYFGEGSWLTVV.

The rearrangement joins TRBV6-1 to TRBJ2-1; maybe TRBD2 (6 bases). From germline, CDR1 is MNHNS and CDR2 SASEGT. Trimming left V 4 bases short and J 1 base short, with 14 bases between. This CDR3 is 16 amino acids long. The CDR3 sequence: CASSGITSQSYNEQFF. The CDR3 DNA reads as TGTGCCAGCAGTGGGATTACTAGCCAGTCCTACAATGAGCAGTTCTTC.

V gene TRBV6-5 combines with J gene TRBJ1-5; D ambiguous. The CDR3 covers 15 residues. From germline, CDR1 is MNHEY and CDR2 SVGAGI. Trimming took off 0 bases at V and 0 bases at J, with 6 bases between the two ends. The CDR3: CASSYSGLSNQPQHF. CDR3 coding DNA: TGTGCCAGCAGTTACTCGGGTCTTAGCAATCAGCCCCAGCATTTT.

Only a few counts were recorded for this clone. The chain's CDR3 is CASGPGGYF. CDR3 bases: TGTGCCAGCGGACCCGGGGGGTATTTT. V usage is TRBV5-4 and J usage is TRBJ2-3, with a weak D call TRBD2 (6 bases). The CDR3 extends over 9 amino acids. Per the germline V gene, CDR1 is SGHNT and CDR2 is YYREEE (reference sequence). The ends were cut back, 7 bases at V and 14 bases at J, with 11 bases in the middle. Combining the CDR3 with reference TRBV5-4 and TRBJ2-3 gives the whole variable domain ETGVTQSPTHLIKTRGQQVTLRCSSQSGHNTVSWYQQALGQGPQFIFQYYREEENGRGNFPPRFSGLQFPNYSSELNVNALELDDSALYLCASGPGGYFGPGTRLTVL.

The rearrangement uses TRBV11-2 and TRBJ2-2; D may be TRBD1 or TRBD2 (6 bases each). This CDR3 has 16 amino acids. Between the trimmed V and J ends, which lost 5 bases and 4 bases, there was a span of 17 bases. Per germline, CDR1 SGHAT and CDR2 FQNNGV. DNA of the CDR3: TGTGCCAGCAGCCCAATAGATAGGGGGGCCACCGGGGAGCTGTTTTTT. This codes for CASSPIDRGATGELFF.

The gene calls are TRBV30 and TRBJ2-2; D might be TRBD2 (6 bases). Germline values: CDR1 GTSNPN, CDR2 SVGIG (reference sequence). V lost 3 bases and J 0 bases, leaving 8 bases between the germline ends. CDR3 size: 14 residues. CDR3 DNA sequence: TGTGCCTGGAGGGGGGGAGCGAACACCGGGGAGCTGTTTTTT. Its protein product is CAWRGGANTGELFF.

V usage is TRBV7-9 and J usage is TRBJ1-2; 7 nucleotides match TRBD1. The CDR3 has 13 amino acids. Germline CDR1 reads SEHNR; CDR2 reads FQNEAQ (reference sequence). Trimming removed 2 bases from V and 6 bases from J; junction bases left unmatched: 3. In DNA form, the CDR3 reads TGTGCCAGCAGCTTACGACAGGGTAATGGCTACACCTTC. It yields the protein CASSLRQGNGYTF.

The rearrangement joins TRBV5-1 to TRBJ1-3; D is unclear. The CDR3 covers 14 residues. Trimming pared 5 bases from V and 1 base from J, leaving 10 bases between. Germline V gene data show CDR1 as SGHRS and CDR2 as YFSETQ. The CDR3 here is CASSVGKSGNTIYF. CDR3 bases: TGCGCCAGCAGTGTGGGGAAATCTGGAAACACCATATATTTT.

The chain uses TRBV19 and TRBJ2-7; possible D gene TRBD1, 5 bases. This CDR3 region has 14 residues. V lost 4 bases and J 0 bases, leaving 10 bases between the germline ends. CDR1 LNHDA and CDR2 SQIVND come from the germline V gene (reference sequence). CDR3 residues: CASSKTVDSYEQYF. The CDR3 coding sequence is TGTGCCAGTAGTAAGACAGTGGACTCCTACGAGCAGTACTTC.

This chain uses TRBV25-1 with TRBJ2-7, with 10 bases lining up with TRBD1. Germline CDR1 is MGHDK and CDR2 is SYGVNS. The CDR3 loop spans 15 amino acids. V trimming: 4 bases; J trimming: 2 bases; junction bases outside the gene matches: 5. The CDR3 loop is CASSVRQGATYEQYF. In DNA, the CDR3 is TGTGCCAGCAGTGTCCGACAGGGGGCCACCTACGAGCAGTACTTC.

V gene TRBV5-1 combines with J gene TRBJ1-1; 9 bases align to TRBD1. The CDR3 runs 15 residues. The germline V gene encodes CDR1 SGHRS and CDR2 YFSETQ. Unmatched junction bases numbered 4, after V lost 3 bases and J lost 1 base. For the CDR3, the DNA is TGCGCCAGCAGCTCGCGGACAGGGGCGAACACTGAAGCTTTCTTT. Its translation: CASSSRTGANTEAFF.

The chain combines TRBV5-1 with TRBJ2-3, with TRBD1 identical over 10 bases. From germline, CDR1 is SGHRS and CDR2 YFSETQ. The J segment lost 1 base and the V segment lost 5 bases, leaving 1 base of the junction unmatched. This CDR3 contains 14 residues. CDR3 region: CASRGTGGTDTQYF. The CDR3 DNA is TGCGCCAGCAGAGGGACAGGGGGCACAGATACGCAGTATTTT.

In the case of this clone: At one of its ends the junction is not consistent with the germline gene, which may arise from a read error. The CDR3 region has the DNA TGTGCCATCAGTTCGGACAGGGGGAACTCTGGAGACACCATATATTTT. This gives the protein CAISSDRGNSGDTIYF. The chain links TRBV10-3 to TRBJ1-3; TRBD1 agrees at 10 bases. This CDR3 comprises 16 residues. From germline, CDR1 is ENHRY and CDR2 SYGVKD.

This sequence joins TRBV6-5 and TRBJ1-1, with 9 bases lining up with TRBD1. Trimming at V came to 4 bases and at J to 10 bases, leaving 7 bases not matched to a gene. The CDR3 contains 13 residues. CDR1 and CDR2 from the germline V gene are MNHEY and SVGAGI. CDR3 region: CASSSTGGGGAFF. As DNA, the CDR3 is TGTGCCAGCAGTTCAACAGGGGGCGGCGGAGCTTTCTTT.

This chain connects TRBV7-9 to TRBJ2-3, with TRBD2 matching 8 bases. The CDR3 has 16 residues. CDR1 SEHNR and CDR2 FQNEAQ come from the germline V gene (reference sequence). V shed 7 bases and J 6 bases; nucleotides not matched to a gene: 15. The CDR3 coding sequence is TGTGCCAGCACGGTTGGTAGCGGGGACCCACTCGATACGCAGTATTTT. Its translation is CASTVGSGDPLDTQYF.

V and J are TRBV15 and TRBJ1-5; TRBD1 is a possible D gene (5 bases). This CDR3 region has 19 residues. V lost 1 base, J lost 2 bases, and 21 bases lay in between. CDR1 LNHNV and CDR2 YYDKDF come from the germline V gene (reference sequence). The CDR3 coding sequence is TGTGCCACCAGCAGAGTCGGAGGGCAGGGTAGATGGGGCAATCAGCCCCAGCATTTT. This translates into CATSRVGGQGRWGNQPQHF.

J is TRBJ1-2 and V is TRBV27; D remains unclear. From germline, CDR1 is MNHEY and CDR2 SMNVEV (reference sequence). Trimming removed 1 base at V and 7 bases at J, with 10 bases between. The length of the CDR3 is 13 residues. The CDR3 loop reads CASSLWGSGGYTF. CDR3 nucleotides: TGTGCCAGCAGTTTATGGGGTTCCGGTGGCTACACCTTC.

Details on this clone: One end of the junction is discordant with germline, which a read error may explain. V is TRBV6-1 and J is TRBJ2-2; TRBD2 is a possible D gene (5 bases). Germline CDR1 is MNHNS and CDR2 is SASEGT. This CDR3 spans 15 amino acids. The CDR3 sequence: CASKNTGSGTGELSF. In DNA, the CDR3 is TGTGCCAGCAAAAACACGGGAAGCGGCACCGGGGAGCTGTCTTTT.

The CDR3 region is CASSLNSGGESPLHF. Written as DNA, the CDR3 is TGCGCCAGCAGCCTAAACTCAGGGGGAGAATCACCCCTCCACTTT. J is TRBJ1-6 and V is TRBV5-1, with 7 bases lining up with TRBD1. The CDR3 spans 15 residues. Trimming at V came to 4 bases and at J to 10 bases, leaving 11 bases not matched to a gene. CDR1 and CDR2 (germline): SGHRS, YFSETQ. The whole variable domain, remainder taken from reference TRBV5-1 and TRBJ1-6, is KAGVTQTPRYLIKTRGQQVTLSCSPISGHRSVSWYQQTPGQGLQFLFEYFSETQRNKGNFPGRFSGRQFSNSRSEMNVSTLELGDSALYLCASSLNSGGESPLHFGNGTRLTVT.

The gene calls are TRBV11-2 and TRBJ1-1; possibly TRBD1 for D (6 bases). This CDR3 spans 14 amino acids. Germline V gene data show CDR1 as SGHAT and CDR2 as FQNNGV. V was cut by 5 bases and J by 0 bases, with 10 bases left in between. The CDR3 region is CASSRGQMNTEAFF. In DNA form, the CDR3 reads TGTGCCAGCAGCCGTGGACAGATGAACACTGAAGCTTTCTTT.